A single sample gave rise to the 5 T cell receptor beta chains below, sequenced in a study of blood T cell repertoires in COVID-19. Produced via immunoSEQ multiplex PCR; TCRdb's table is partial and in-frame only. In the table there are hundreds of thousands of clones, approximately 86% of which are singletons. The sequenced sample consisted of peripheral blood. All receptors derive from a woman in her sixties or seventies who had recovered from COVID-19.

The chain joins TRBV7-2 to TRBJ2-3, with TRBD2 matching over 9 bases. The germline CDR1 and CDR2 sequences are SGHTA and FQGNSA. The CDR3 covers 16 residues. Unmatched junction bases numbered 12, after V lost 5 bases and J lost 6 bases. CDR3 nucleotide sequence: TGTGCCAGCAGCCAAACGGGACTAGCCCCTTTGGATACGCAGTATTTT. Residues: CASSQTGLAPLDTQYF.

This chain uses TRBV5-1 with TRBJ2-3, with TRBD2 as a possible D gene (6 bases). V lost 0 bases and J 3 bases, leaving 14 bases between the germline ends. Germline CDR1 SGHRS, CDR2 YFSETQ. The CDR3 spans 16 residues. CDR3: CASSLGGTGGTDTQYF. In DNA form, the CDR3 reads TGCGCCAGCAGCTTGGGCGGTACCGGGGGTACAGATACGCAGTATTTT.

This chain connects TRBV4-2 to TRBJ1-2; D ambiguous. Germline values: CDR1 LGHNA, CDR2 YNFKEQ. V lost 1 base and J 4 bases, leaving 13 bases between the germline ends. The CDR3 has 15 residues. CDR3: CASSQGGGRVYGYTF. The CDR3 DNA sequence: TGTGCCAGCAGCCAAGGTGGAGGACGGGTCTATGGCTACACCTTC.

This clone was observed a few times. V is TRBV7-3 and J is TRBJ2-7, with 11 nucleotides matching TRBD2. Unmatched junction bases numbered 3, after V lost 5 bases and J lost 0 bases. The CDR3 sequence is 15 residues long. Germline CDR1 and CDR2: SGHTA and FQGTGA. CDR3 loop: CASSPLAGGSYEQYF. The CDR3, as DNA: TGTGCCAGCAGCCCGCTAGCGGGGGGCTCCTACGAGCAGTACTTC.

This chain connects TRBV3-1 (or the pseudogene TRBV3-2) to TRBJ1-1, with 12 bases aligning to TRBD1. Germline CDR1 and CDR2: LGHDT and YNNKEL (reference sequence). The CDR3 sequence is 17 residues long. The J segment lost 5 bases and the V segment lost 4 bases, leaving 11 bases of the junction unmatched. The CDR3 DNA is TGTGCCAGCAGCCCCTGGCCGGGACAGGGGGCAGAGACTGAAGCTTTCTTT. It specifies CASSPWPGQGAETEAFF.